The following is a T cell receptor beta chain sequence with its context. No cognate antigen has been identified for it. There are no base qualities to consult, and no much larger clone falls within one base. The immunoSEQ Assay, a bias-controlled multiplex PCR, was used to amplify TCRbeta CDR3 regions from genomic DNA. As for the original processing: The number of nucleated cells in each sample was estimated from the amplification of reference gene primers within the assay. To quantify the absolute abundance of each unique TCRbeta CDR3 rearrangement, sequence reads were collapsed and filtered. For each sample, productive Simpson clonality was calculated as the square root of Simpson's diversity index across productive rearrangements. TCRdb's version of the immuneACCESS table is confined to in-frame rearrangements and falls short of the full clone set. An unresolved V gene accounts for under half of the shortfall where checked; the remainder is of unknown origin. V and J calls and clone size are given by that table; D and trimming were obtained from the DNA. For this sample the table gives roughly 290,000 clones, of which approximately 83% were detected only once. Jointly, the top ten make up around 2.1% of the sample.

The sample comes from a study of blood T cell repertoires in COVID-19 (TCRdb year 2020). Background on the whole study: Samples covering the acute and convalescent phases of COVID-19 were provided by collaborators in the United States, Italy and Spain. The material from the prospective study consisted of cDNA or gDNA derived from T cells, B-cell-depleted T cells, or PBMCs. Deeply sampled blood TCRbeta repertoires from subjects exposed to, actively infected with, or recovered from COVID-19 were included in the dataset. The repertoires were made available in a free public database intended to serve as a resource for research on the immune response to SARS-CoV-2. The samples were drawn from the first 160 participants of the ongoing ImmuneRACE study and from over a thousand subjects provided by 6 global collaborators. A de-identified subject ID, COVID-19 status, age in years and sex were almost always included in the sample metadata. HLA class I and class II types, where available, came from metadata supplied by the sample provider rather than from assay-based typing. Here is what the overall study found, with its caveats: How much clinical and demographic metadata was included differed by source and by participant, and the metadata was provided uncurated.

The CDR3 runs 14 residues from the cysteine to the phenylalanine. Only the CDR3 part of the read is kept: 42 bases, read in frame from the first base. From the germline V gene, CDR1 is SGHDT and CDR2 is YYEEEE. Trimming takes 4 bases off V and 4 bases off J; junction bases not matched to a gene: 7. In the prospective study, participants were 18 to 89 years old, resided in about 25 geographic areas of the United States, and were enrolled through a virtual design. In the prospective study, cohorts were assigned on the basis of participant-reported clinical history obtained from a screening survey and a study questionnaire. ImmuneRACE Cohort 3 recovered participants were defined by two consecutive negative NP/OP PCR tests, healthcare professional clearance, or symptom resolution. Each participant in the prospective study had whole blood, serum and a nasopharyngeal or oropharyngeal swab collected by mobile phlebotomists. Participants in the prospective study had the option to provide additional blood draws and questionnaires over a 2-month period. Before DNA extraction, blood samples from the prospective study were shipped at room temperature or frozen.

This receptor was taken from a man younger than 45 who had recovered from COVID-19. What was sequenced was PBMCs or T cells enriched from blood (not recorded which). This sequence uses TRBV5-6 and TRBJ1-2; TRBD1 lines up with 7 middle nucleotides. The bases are TGTGCCAGCAGCAGATCGACAGGGTCCTATGGCTACACCTTC. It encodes CASSRSTGSYGYTF.